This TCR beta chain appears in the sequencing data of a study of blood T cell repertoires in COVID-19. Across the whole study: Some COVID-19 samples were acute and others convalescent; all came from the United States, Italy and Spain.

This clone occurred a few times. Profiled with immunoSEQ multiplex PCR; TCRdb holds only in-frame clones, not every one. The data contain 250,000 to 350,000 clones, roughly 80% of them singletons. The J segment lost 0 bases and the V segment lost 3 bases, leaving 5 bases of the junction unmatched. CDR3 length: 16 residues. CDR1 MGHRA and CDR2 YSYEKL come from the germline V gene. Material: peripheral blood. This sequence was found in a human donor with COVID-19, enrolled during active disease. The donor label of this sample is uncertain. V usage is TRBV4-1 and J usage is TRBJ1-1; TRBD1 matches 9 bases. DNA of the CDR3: TGCGCCAGCAGCCAGGGACAGGGCTTCATGAACACTGAAGCTTTCTTT. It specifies CASSQGQGFMNTEAFF.